This T cell receptor beta chain stems from a study of spatial heterogeneity in lung cancer (dated by TCRdb to the late 2010s). Background for the entire study: Beta-chain transcripts were consistently detected in greater numbers than alpha-chain transcripts, which likely reflects a higher abundance of beta-chain transcripts. In the raw uncorrected reads, each unique combination of TCR and UMI appeared on average more than ten times. The study quantitatively compared TCR alpha and beta repertoires across multiple tumor regions, matched nontumor lung and blood in non-small cell lung cancer. Nonsynonymous mutation counts, determined by whole-exome sequencing of tumor tissue, were related to TCR repertoire features. Both alpha and beta chains were TCR-sequenced in samples taken at surgery, namely 220 tumor regions, fewer than 85 matched nontumor lung samples and just over 55 PBMC samples.

This clonotype was observed many times. The antigen this receptor binds is unknown. No base-level quality is on record; no much larger clone is a single base apart. The sample's time point label, decoded: sample taken at primary tumor resection. Donors were about 70 patients with early-stage, untreated non-small cell lung cancer from the lung TRACERx cohort. TCR sequencing used whole RNA extracted from tumor and nontumor lung tissue, or from cryopreserved PBMC samples, without cell sorting. Only patients for whom sufficient RNA was available from at least two tumor regions were selected for TCR sequencing. V was cut back by 5 bases and J by 2 bases, leaving a gap of 17 bases between them. Its CDR3 holds 15 amino acids, cysteine through phenylalanine. The retained sequence is limited to the CDR3, 45 bases, with the frame set at the first base. From the germline V gene (reference sequence), CDR1 is DFQATT and CDR2 is SNEGSKA.

Overall results and qualifications from the work: Additional single-cell paired TCR alpha and beta sequencing was considered necessary to confirm, at a functional level, the hypothesis that regional TCRs recognize regional mutations. Ubiquitous expanded tumor TCRs were found in blood more often at tumor resection than at routine follow-up.

The library was made by 5' RACE. Sequencing was carried out with a NextSeq 500. In the TCR library protocol, a unique molecular identifier was attached to each TCR cDNA molecule so that PCR and sequencing errors could be corrected. The source study handled its data this way. TCR identification, UMI-based error correction and CDR3 extraction were all carried out with Decombinator tools. Expanded TCRs were defined as those above a frequency of 2 per 1,000, corresponding to the top 1% of the tumor frequency distribution. Renyi diversity was computed with the R vegan package after each repertoire had been subsampled 100 times to 5,000 TCRs. CDR3 similarity networks were built from amino acid triplet string-kernel similarity, connecting CDR3s with pairwise similarity above 0.82. The raw public reads went through TCRdb reprocessing: fastp at Q25, MiXCR clone calling, in-frame beta chains kept. Rows are unified per CDR3 protein, each entry keeping the most common DNA and genes. Here the V and J calls rest on TCRdb's processing, not on the authors' analysis. The sample table holds 35,000 to 45,000 distinct CDR3 sequences, of which approximately 6.8% were seen once. The ten most abundant clones make up 29% of the sample.

Recombination joined TRBV20-1 with TRBJ2-3; TRBD2 is a weak D gene call, 6 bases matching. This material consisted of PBMCs, taken at surgery. The TCR sequence derives from a female donor with early-stage non-small cell lung cancer. In nucleotide form, the sequence is TGCAGTGCTCCCCCTCTAGCGCTCCTCACAGATACGCAGTATTTT. Its translation is CSAPPLALLTDTQYF.